This is a list of T cell receptor beta chains from one sample in a study of T cells in Graves' hyperthyroidism and ophthalmopathy. One entry per CDR3 protein results from TCRdb running MiXCR on the multiplex PCR reads. The table records over 700,000 distinct CDR3 sequences, 38% of them present only once. Sequenced input: blood. The receptors were sampled from a man aged 18 to 29 with Graves' hyperthyroidism. Each CDR3 is given with its conserved first and last residue. The D gene is left open where the match is weak. Clone size appears in some rows only: once, few, many, or a class for an expanded clone.

>NA|NA|TRBJ1-3|TRBV10-2
CASSLGGRSGNTIHF
TGTGCCAGCAGTTTAGGGGGGCGATCTGGAAACACCATACATTTT
>NA|NA|TRBJ1-1|TRBV6-1
CASRNKLDRTEAFF
TGTGCCAGCAGAAATAAGCTGGATCGAACTGAAGCTTTCTTT
>NA|NA|TRBJ1-1|TRBV19
CASSALSGAGTEAFF
TGTGCCAGTAGTGCCCTTTCCGGGGCAGGCACTGAAGCTTTCTTT
>many|TRBD1|TRBJ1-6|TRBV20-1
CSAAGTVRNSPLHF
TGCAGTGCTGCAGGGACAGTACGAAATTCACCCCTCCACTTT
>many|NA|TRBJ2-5|TRBV2
CASSERWIIETQYF
TGTGCCAGCAGTGAGCGGTGGATAATAGAGACCCAGTACTTC
>NA|NA|TRBJ2-7|TRBV25-1
CASSDGTSSYEQYF
TGTGCCAGCAGTGATGGAACGAGCTCCTACGAGCAGTACTTC
>NA|NA|TRBJ2-6|TRBV10-3
CAISEWTGANVLTF
TGTGCCATCAGTGAGTGGACTGGGGCCAACGTCCTGACTTTC
>NA|TRBD1|TRBJ1-1|TRBV5-1
CASSTAGGQHTEAFF
TGCGCCAGCAGCACGGCCGGGGGACAGCACACTGAAGCTTTCTTT
>NA|NA|TRBJ2-2|TRBV7-8
CASSGPGTNLNTGELFF
TGTGCCAGCAGCGGGCCGGGGACCAATCTGAACACCGGGGAGCTGTTTTTT
>NA|TRBD1|TRBJ1-1|TRBV12-3/TRBV12-4
CASSPRTGGRGTEAFF
TGTGCCAGCAGTCCTCGGACAGGGGGCCGGGGGACTGAAGCTTTCTTT
>few|NA|TRBJ1-1|TRBV10-3
CASAESRGQAFF
TGTGCCAGCGCGGAGTCGAGGGGCCAAGCTTTCTTT
>NA|TRBD1|TRBJ1-1|TRBV7-6
CASSLGTGQMNTEAFF
TGTGCCAGCAGCTTGGGGACGGGACAGATGAACACTGAAGCTTTCTTT
>many|TRBD1|TRBJ1-2|TRBV2
CASRTGGGYTF
TGTGCCAGCCGGACAGGGGGTGGCTACACCTTC
>many|NA|TRBJ1-4|TRBV10-3
CAIRSDTSNEKLFF
TGTGCCATCAGATCGGACACATCTAATGAAAAACTGTTTTTT
>few|NA|TRBJ1-1|TRBV3-1
CASSQVWDNRGAFF
TGTGCCAGCAGCCAAGTATGGGACAACAGAGGGGCTTTCTTT
>NA|TRBD1|TRBJ1-1|TRBV2
CASSQGAWNTEAFF
TGTGCCAGCAGCCAGGGGGCGTGGAACACTGAAGCTTTCTTT
>many|TRBD1|TRBJ2-5|TRBV2
CASGTEYQETQYF
TGTGCCAGCGGGACAGAGTACCAAGAGACCCAGTACTTC
>few|TRBD2|TRBJ2-5|TRBV19
CASSMFGGEETQYF
TGTGCCAGTAGTATGTTTGGGGGGGAGGAGACCCAGTACTTC
>many|TRBD1|TRBJ1-2|TRBV20-1
CSAKDRVGYGYTF
TGCAGTGCGAAGGACAGGGTGGGGTATGGCTACACCTTC
>NA|TRBD2|TRBJ2-2|TRBV20-1
CSATPMVAGMNTGELFF
TGCAGTGCTACACCAATGGTAGCGGGAATGAACACCGGGGAGCTGTTTTTT
>NA|TRBD1|TRBJ1-1|TRBV6-5
CASSTIPTGALSTEAFF
TGTGCCAGCAGTACCATTCCGACAGGGGCCCTAAGTACTGAAGCTTTCTTT
>NA|NA|TRBJ2-7|TRBV11-2
CASSLGPYMDEQYF
TGTGCCAGCAGCTTAGGGCCGTATATGGACGAGCAGTACTTC
>many|NA|TRBJ1-2|TRBV9
CASSLSSGIDGYTF
TGTGCCAGCAGCCTATCTTCAGGGATTGATGGCTACACCTTC
>NA|NA|TRBJ2-7|TRBV7-9
CASSPLSDLLHEQYF
TGTGCCAGCAGTCCCCTGTCCGATCTGCTCCACGAGCAGTACTTC
>NA|NA|TRBJ1-5|TRBV6-1
CASRIGGRDQPQHF
TGTGCCAGCAGGATAGGGGGACGAGATCAGCCCCAGCATTTT
>NA|TRBD1|TRBJ2-2|TRBV7-2
CASSSRTGGQITGELFF
TGTGCCAGCAGCTCACGGACAGGGGGACAAATTACCGGGGAGCTGTTTTTT
>NA|NA|TRBJ2-7|TRBV7-2
CASSLGRIFFSYEQYF
TGTGCCAGCAGCCTCGGACGGATATTTTTCTCCTACGAGCAGTACTTC
>many|NA|TRBJ2-7|TRBV13
CASSRSWYEQYF
TGTGCCAGCAGCCGATCCTGGTACGAGCAGTACTTC
>many|NA|TRBJ1-2|TRBV20-1
CSATRGSYYGYTF
TGCAGTGCTACGCGGGGTTCTTACTATGGCTACACCTTC
>many|TRBD1|TRBJ1-2|TRBV6-1
CASSEGQARNGYTF
TGTGCCAGCAGTGAGGGACAGGCCAGGAATGGCTACACCTTC
>NA|NA|TRBJ2-7|TRBV6-5
CASSFDGSKSYEQYF
TGTGCCAGCAGTTTCGACGGTTCGAAATCCTACGAGCAGTACTTC
>once|NA|TRBJ2-6|TRBV29-1
CTARDSGANVLTF
TGCACCGCCAGGGACTCTGGGGCCAACGTCCTGACTTTC
>once|TRBD1|TRBJ2-7|TRBV25-1
CASSGEGTGVNEQYF
TGTGCCAGCAGTGGAGAAGGGACAGGGGTTAACGAGCAGTACTTC
>NA|NA|TRBJ2-7|TRBV7-8
CASSLKTGENPLEQYF
TGTGCCAGCAGCCTGAAAACAGGCGAGAATCCCCTCGAGCAGTACTTC